This T cell receptor (beta chain) was documented in a study of technical replicates of blood from several donors. The CDR3 is 12 residues long. V lost 7 bases, J lost 3 bases, and 5 bases stayed unmatched. In germline, CDR1 is SQVTM, CDR2 ANQGSEA. Only in-frame clones appear in the TCRdb table, and some are missing; sequencing was by immunoSEQ multiplex PCR. The sample has 55,000 to 65,000 clones, roughly 93% seen once; the top ten hold roughly 4%. The receptor's source is a human donor in good health. Some clones in this sample may be carry-over from other donors' samples. The sequencing sample was made of PBMCs. The rearrangement links TRBV29-1 to TRBJ2-5; 7 nucleotides align to TRBD1. The CDR3 DNA sequence: TGCAGCGCCCAACAGGGGAAAGAGACCCAGTACTTC. This codes for CSAQQGKETQYF.